This record concerns one TCR beta chain sequence. The CDR3 contains 14 residues. J was trimmed by 2 bases and V by 4 bases; bases with no gene match: 6. Germline V gene sequence: CDR1 SGDLS, CDR2 YYNGEE. This table comes from immunoSEQ multiplex PCR, and its TCRdb copy is limited to in-frame clones, with some not included. The table has around 30,000 clones, about 93% seen once. These data come from a study of T cell clones after liver transplantation. Study-wide context: Graft-donor-reactive sequences were compared with third-party-reactive TCRbeta sequences from pre-transplant mixed lymphocyte reactions. Tolerance: complete withdrawal held at least one year, liver enzymes staying within twice normal. Blood was drawn pre-transplant, before withdrawal, and after full or failed withdrawal.

The chain employs TRBV9 and TRBJ2-7, with 7 bases that match TRBD1. This sequence was found in a human patient who received a liver transplant. These T cells may partly come from the graft donor. The sequencing here drew on CD8+ T cells from blood, taken 12 months after liver transplant. The CDR3 sequence: CASSRGGSPYEQYF. In DNA, the CDR3 is TGTGCCAGCAGCCGAGGGGGCAGCCCCTACGAGCAGTACTTC.